The next 31 T cell receptor beta chains were all read from a single sample in a study of Ad26.COV2.S vaccination and SARS-CoV-2 variants. Data came from immunoSEQ multiplex PCR; TCRdb stores just in-frame clones and leaves some out. The table lists some 180,000 clones, roughly 85% of them singletons. Sequenced material: peripheral blood, taken after recovery from COVID-19. The receptors were gathered from a human donor who had recovered from COVID-19.

This clone appeared once. The V gene is TRBV5-5, the J gene TRBJ2-3; D may be TRBD1 (7 bases). Germline lookup yields CDR1 SGHKS and CDR2 YYEKEE (reference sequence). V lost 0 bases and J lost 0, with 23 bases in between. This CDR3 has 20 amino acids. In DNA, the CDR3 is TGTGCCAGCAGCTTGGTGGCAGGGGGGTCCGGGCTCACTAGCACAGATACGCAGTATTTT. It specifies CASSLVAGGSGLTSTDTQYF.

The chain combines TRBV5-1 with TRBJ1-5; 7 bases are a match to TRBD1. Germline trimming cut 0 bases from V and 8 bases from J; bases unmatched to any gene: 2. The germline V gene has CDR1 SGHRS and CDR2 YFSETQ. The CDR3 length is 13 residues. The CDR3 region is CASSLGQGEPQHF. The CDR3, as DNA: TGCGCCAGCAGCTTGGGACAGGGAGAGCCCCAGCATTTT.

This clone was counted a single time. The chain uses TRBV5-4 and TRBJ2-3; the D is unclear. The length of the CDR3 is 15 residues. V shed 1 base and J shed 0 bases, with 9 bases lying between them. CDR1 and CDR2 (germline): SGHNT, YYREEE (reference sequence). CDR3 region: CASSLRQDSTDTQYF. The DNA of the CDR3 is TGTGCCAGCAGCTTGCGGCAGGATAGCACAGATACGCAGTATTTT.

V and J are TRBV5-1 and TRBJ2-5; the D gene is possibly TRBD2 (7 bases). Per the germline V gene, CDR1 is SGHRS and CDR2 is YFSETQ. Trimming took 0 bases from V and 1 from J, leaving 10 bases between them. The CDR3 sequence is 15 residues long. CDR3 protein: CASSLDGGAQETQYF. The DNA for the CDR3 is TGCGCCAGCAGCTTGGATGGGGGGGCCCAAGAGACCCAGTACTTC.

The chain couples TRBV6-5 to TRBJ2-2, with D perhaps matching TRBD2 (5 bases). This CDR3 region has 12 residues. The V and J ends lost 5 bases and 4 bases respectively, with 5 bases between them. CDR1 is MNHEY and CDR2 is SVGAGI in the germline V gene. The CDR3 coding sequence is TGTGCCAGCAGTCTAGCCACCGGGGAGCTGTTTTTT. Amino acid sequence: CASSLATGELFF.

V and J are TRBV2 and TRBJ1-5; D is undetermined. The V end lost 5 bases, the J end lost 1 base, and 12 bases lay between the germline ends. This CDR3 has 15 amino acids. CDR1 is SNHLY and CDR2 is FYNNEI in the germline V gene. The CDR3 loop reads CASSTTRVSNQPQHF. The CDR3 DNA sequence: TGTGCCAGCAGTACTACGCGGGTGAGCAATCAGCCCCAGCATTTT. Looking up the rest from reference TRBV2 and TRBJ1-5 gives the full variable domain: EPEVTQTPSHQVTQMGQEVILRCVPISNHLYFYWYRQILGQKVEFLVSFYNNEISEKSEIFDDQFSVERPDGSNFTLKIRSTKLEDSAMYFCASSTTRVSNQPQHFGDGTRLSIL.

The rearrangement uses TRBV6-5 and TRBJ2-1; no reliable D call. The germline V and J ends were trimmed by 0 bases and 15 bases, with 12 bases remaining between them. Germline V gives CDR1 MNHEY, CDR2 SVGAGI. The CDR3 totals 12 residues. CDR3 residues: CASSYSIAMGFF. The CDR3 coding sequence is TGTGCCAGCAGTTACTCGATCGCTATGGGGTTCTTC.

The gene calls are TRBV11-2 and TRBJ1-5, with D possibly TRBD1 on 5 matching bases. The CDR3 runs to 13 residues. CDR1 SGHAT and CDR2 FQNNGV come from the germline V gene. Trimming shortened V by 5 bases and J by 8 bases, and 13 bases separated the two germline ends. The CDR3 DNA reads TGTGCCAGCAGCCTGTGGGTGGGGGAGCCCCAGCATTTT. It is translated as CASSLWVGEPQHF. Combining the CDR3 with reference TRBV11-2 and TRBJ1-5 gives the whole variable domain EAGVAQSPRYKIIEKRQSVAFWCNPISGHATLYWYQQILGQGPKLLIQFQNNGVVDDSQLPKDRFSAERLKGVDSTLKIQPAKLEDSAVYLCASSLWVGEPQHFGDGTRLSIL.

The chain links TRBV28 to TRBJ1-2, with 8 bases that match TRBD1. V shed 5 bases and J 7 bases; nucleotides not matched to a gene: 6. The germline CDR1 and CDR2 sequences are MDHEN and SYDVKM. This CDR3 has 13 amino acids. The CDR3 DNA reads as TGTGCCAGCAGTGAGACAGGGGTAGGTGGCTACACCTTC. Its protein is CASSETGVGGYTF.

For this clone: A junction end diverges from the germline sequence, so it may reflect a read error. This chain uses TRBV7-3 with TRBJ2-1; perhaps TRBD2 as D (6 bases). This CDR3 comprises 15 residues. CDR1 and CDR2 (germline): SGHTA, FQGTGA. CDR3 sequence: CASSLARDSFNEQFF. In nucleotides, the CDR3 is TGTGCCAGCAGCTTGGCCCGGGACTCCTTCAATGAGCAGTTCTTC. Drawing the rest from reference TRBV7-3 and TRBJ2-1, the complete variable domain is GAGVSQTPSNKVTEKGKYVELRCDPISGHTALYWYRQSLGQGPEFLIYFQGTGAADDSGLPNDRFFAVRPEGSVSTLKIQRTERGDSAVYLCASSLARDSFNEQFFGPGTRLTVL.

The gene calls are TRBV11-3 and TRBJ2-7; perhaps TRBD1 as D (5 bases). Looked up from germline, CDR1 is SGHNT and CDR2 is YENEEA. V dropped 5 bases and J dropped 2 bases, with 19 bases sitting between them. The CDR3 runs to 16 residues. CDR3 bases: TGTGCCAGCAGCCCTTCGGTGCTGCCAGGGACCTACGAGCAGTACTTC. It specifies CASSPSVLPGTYEQYF. Based on the CDR3 plus reference TRBV11-3 and TRBJ2-7, the full variable domain is EAGVVQSPRYKIIEKKQPVAFWCNPISGHNTLYWYLQNLGQGPELLIRYENEEAVDDSQLPKDRFSAERLKGVDSTLKIQPAELGDSAVYLCASSPSVLPGTYEQYFGPGTRLTVT.

This clone has only one observation. V gene TRBV18 combines with J gene TRBJ2-3, with TRBD1 identical over 11 bases. This CDR3 region has 16 residues. Trimming cost V 6 bases and J 3 bases; bases outside gene matches: 8. The germline V gene encodes CDR1 KGHSH and CDR2 LQKENI. CDR3 residues: CASSPRTGGRTDTQYF. The CDR3 coding sequence is TGTGCCAGCTCCCCAAGGACAGGGGGCAGGACAGATACGCAGTATTTT.

The chain is built from TRBV7-6 and TRBJ2-1; D remains unclear. With 6 bases removed from V and 3 bases from J, the gap between germline ends came to 6 bases. The CDR3 totals 12 residues. Germline V gene data show CDR1 as SGHVS and CDR2 as FNYEAQ. The CDR3 sequence: CASSPGYNEQFF. The CDR3 nucleotides read TGTGCCAGCAGTCCGGGCTACAATGAGCAGTTCTTC.

This clone was seen only once. This chain links TRBV6-5 with TRBJ2-3, with 9 bases lining up with TRBD2. The CDR3 spans 14 residues. Unmatched junction bases numbered 3, after V lost 7 bases and J lost 1 base. The germline V gene has CDR1 MNHEY and CDR2 SVGAGI. The CDR3 DNA reads TGTGCCAGCACCGGCGGGAGGGGCACAGATACGCAGTATTTT. Its protein product is CASTGGRGTDTQYF.

This clone was counted a single time. The chain links TRBV10-1 to TRBJ2-3; 8 positions match TRBD1. V lost 6 bases to trimming and J lost 6 bases; unmatched junction nucleotides: 11. Germline assignment: CDR1 WNHNN and CDR2 SYGVQD (reference sequence). The CDR3 contains 15 residues. CDR3 protein: CASRLGQGIYDTQYF. CDR3 coding DNA: TGCGCCAGCAGGCTCGGACAGGGAATCTATGATACGCAGTATTTT.

The chain combines TRBV4-1 with TRBJ1-4, with D unresolved. CDR3 size: 14 residues. Germline CDR1 reads MGHRA; CDR2 reads YSYEKL. V dropped 0 bases and J dropped 6 bases, with 8 bases sitting between them. CDR3 protein: CASSQELRDEKLFF. The CDR3 DNA sequence: TGCGCCAGCAGCCAAGAACTCCGAGATGAAAAACTGTTTTTT.

The chain recombines TRBV29-1 with TRBJ2-7; D not resolved. Per germline, CDR1 SQVTM and CDR2 ANQGSEA. The CDR3 sequence is 13 residues long. Trimming shortened V by 5 bases and J by 2 bases, and 13 bases separated the two germline ends. CDR3 nucleotides: TGCAGCGTTCGGCAGGACCCCACCTACGAGCAGTACTTC. Translation: CSVRQDPTYEQYF.

This chain uses TRBV30 with TRBJ1-1, with no clear D. Trimming took off 2 bases at V and 0 bases at J, with 13 bases between the two ends. CDR3 size: 15 residues. Germline V gives CDR1 GTSNPN, CDR2 SVGIG (reference sequence). The CDR3 DNA follows: TGTGCCTGGAGTTATCGAGGACTCATGAACACTGAAGCTTTCTTT. As protein: CAWSYRGLMNTEAFF. The complete variable domain, with remaining parts taken from reference TRBV30 and TRBJ1-1, reads SQTIHQWPATLVQPVGSPLSLECTVEGTSNPNLYWYRQAAGRGLQLLFYSVGIGQISSEVPQNLSASRPQDRQFILSSKKLLLSDSGFYLCAWSYRGLMNTEAFFGQGTRLTVV.

This clone was detected only a few times. The chain couples TRBV19 to TRBJ2-5, with 8 bases aligning to TRBD2. J was trimmed by 7 bases and V by 6 bases; bases with no gene match: 13. Germline lookup yields CDR1 LNHDA and CDR2 SQIVND (reference sequence). The CDR3 is 15 amino acids. Here the CDR3 reads CASSPGGALRSTQYF. The CDR3 bases are TGTGCCAGTAGCCCCGGGGGGGCTTTAAGATCGACCCAGTACTTC. Variable domain in full (rest from reference TRBV19 and TRBJ2-5): DGGITQSPKYLFRKEGQNVTLSCEQNLNHDAMYWYRQDPGQGLRLIYYSQIVNDFQKGDIAEGYSVSREKKESFPLTVTSAQKNPTAFYLCASSPGGALRSTQYFGPGTRLLVL.

The J gene is TRBJ1-6, the V gene TRBV9; D gene ambiguous. V shed 4 bases and J shed 4 bases, with 12 bases lying between them. The CDR3 loop spans 15 amino acids. Per the germline V gene, CDR1 is SGDLS and CDR2 is YYNGEE. The CDR3 loop reads CASSPSGVYNSPLHF. CDR3 nucleotide sequence: TGTGCCAGCAGCCCCTCTGGTGTATATAATTCACCCCTCCACTTT. Full variable domain (outside the CDR3, taken from reference TRBV9 and TRBJ1-6): DSGVTQTPKHLITATGQRVTLRCSPRSGDLSVYWYQQSLDQGLQFLIQYYNGEERAKGNILERFSAQQFPDLHSELNLSSLELGDSALYFCASSPSGVYNSPLHFGNGTRLTVT.

The chain uses TRBV4-2 and TRBJ1-1; a weak D match, TRBD1 (5 bases). V was cut by 0 bases and J by 3 bases, with 11 bases left in between. The CDR3 is 15 amino acids. Germline CDR1 is LGHNA and CDR2 is YNFKEQ. CDR3 region: CASSQDPGTYTEAFF. The CDR3 coding sequence is TGTGCCAGCAGCCAAGATCCAGGGACGTACACTGAAGCTTTCTTT.

The chain is built from TRBV12-3 or TRBV12-4 and TRBJ2-3; the D is unclear. The CDR3 covers 12 residues. The V end was cut by 6 bases, the J end by 6 bases, with 10 bases between. CDR3 bases: TGTGCCAGCAGGATCTTCGGGGATACGCAGTATTTT. Translating it yields CASRIFGDTQYF.

This chain links TRBV2 with TRBJ2-4; a possible D gene is TRBD2 (6 bases). The CDR3 totals 14 residues. V lost 3 bases to trimming and J lost 7 bases, with 13 bases between them. CDR1 and CDR2 (germline): SNHLY, FYNNEI. The CDR3 DNA follows: TGTGCCAGCAGTGAGGGGGGATGGGGGAACATTCAGTACTTC. This sequence encodes CASSEGGWGNIQYF. Supplemented by reference TRBV2 and TRBJ2-4, the full variable domain reads EPEVTQTPSHQVTQMGQEVILRCVPISNHLYFYWYRQILGQKVEFLVSFYNNEISEKSEIFDDQFSVERPDGSNFTLKIRSTKLEDSAMYFCASSEGGWGNIQYFGAGTRLSVL.

This clone was picked up one time. This chain joins TRBV19 and TRBJ1-1; the match to TRBD1 covers 8 bases. The V and J ends lost 2 bases and 7 bases, in that order; junction bases with no gene match: 9. Germline lookup yields CDR1 LNHDA and CDR2 SQIVND (reference sequence). This CDR3 spans 15 amino acids. The CDR3 nucleotides read TGTGCCAGTAGTATAAATCGTCAGGGGGCCAGTGAAGCTTTCTTT. Translation: CASSINRQGASEAFF.

The V and J genes are TRBV4-1 and TRBJ2-5; D gene uncertain. The CDR3 covers 13 residues. CDR1 is MGHRA, CDR2 YSYEKL, per germline. The V end lost 5 bases, the J end lost 3 bases, and 10 bases lay between the germline ends. Here the CDR3 reads CASSFPGEETQYF. The DNA of the CDR3 is TGCGCCAGCAGCTTCCCGGGTGAAGAGACCCAGTACTTC.

This chain joins TRBV11-1 and TRBJ2-7; D not resolved. The CDR3 runs to 14 residues. The germline V gene encodes CDR1 SGHAT and CDR2 FQDESV (reference sequence). Trimming removed 3 bases from V and 2 bases from J, with 11 bases in between. The CDR3 sequence is CASSFTGTTYEQYF. The CDR3 bases are TGTGCCAGCAGCTTTACGGGTACGACCTACGAGCAGTACTTC.

The rearrangement joins TRBV25-1 to TRBJ2-2, with D possibly matching TRBD2 (6 bases). Trimming stripped 1 base from V and 5 bases from J, with 14 bases between. The CDR3 sequence is 16 residues long. Germline loops: CDR1 MGHDK, CDR2 SYGVNS. For the CDR3, the DNA is TGTGCCAGCAGTGAATTGTACGGGAGAGGGACCGGGGAGCTGTTTTTT. Residues: CASSELYGRGTGELFF. The full variable domain, completed using reference TRBV25-1 and TRBJ2-2, is EADIYQTPRYLVIGTGKKITLECSQTMGHDKMYWYQQDPGMELHLIHYSYGVNSTEKGDLSSESTVSRIRTEHFPLTLESARPSHTSQYLCASSELYGRGTGELFFGEGSRLTVL.

This rearrangement joins TRBV6-5 to TRBJ1-1, with TRBD1 matching 8 bases. V was clipped by 4 bases and J by 5 bases; unmatched bases: 3. This CDR3 has 13 residues. Per germline, CDR1 MNHEY and CDR2 SVGAGI. CDR3 sequence: CASSSRQGTEAFF. The DNA of the CDR3 is TGTGCCAGCAGTTCACGACAGGGGACTGAAGCTTTCTTT.

The J gene is TRBJ2-5, the V gene TRBV5-8; either TRBD1 or TRBD2 may fit D (5 bases each). The V gene lost 4 bases and the J gene lost 4 bases, with 17 bases spanning the gap. Germline V gene lookup returns CDR1 SGHTS and CDR2 YDEGEE. CDR3 length: 15 residues. CDR3: CASSPGRSLGETQYF. As DNA, the CDR3 is TGTGCCAGCAGCCCGGGACGGTCGCTCGGAGAGACCCAGTACTTC.

This sequence joins TRBV11-2 and TRBJ2-5; perhaps TRBD2 as D (6 bases). Germline CDR1 SGHAT, CDR2 FQNNGV. Trimming took 5 bases from V and 5 from J, leaving 18 bases between them. The CDR3 extends over 15 amino acids. The CDR3 reads CASSIGGTFAETQYF. The CDR3 bases are TGTGCCAGCAGCATCGGCGGGACTTTCGCGGAGACCCAGTACTTC. Full variable domain (outside the CDR3, taken from reference TRBV11-2 and TRBJ2-5): EAGVAQSPRYKIIEKRQSVAFWCNPISGHATLYWYQQILGQGPKLLIQFQNNGVVDDSQLPKDRFSAERLKGVDSTLKIQPAKLEDSAVYLCASSIGGTFAETQYFGPGTRLLVL.

This chain links TRBV5-4 with TRBJ2-5; D unresolved. This CDR3 region has 16 residues. Looked up from germline, CDR1 is SGHNT and CDR2 is YYREEE (reference sequence). V lost 3 bases, J lost 1 base, and 16 bases lay in between. The DNA for the CDR3 is TGTGCCAGCAGCTCGCCGGGTTGGGTAGCCCAAGAGACCCAGTACTTC. Translation gives CASSSPGWVAQETQYF. Supplemented by reference TRBV5-4 and TRBJ2-5, the full variable domain reads ETGVTQSPTHLIKTRGQQVTLRCSSQSGHNTVSWYQQALGQGPQFIFQYYREEENGRGNFPPRFSGLQFPNYSSELNVNALELDDSALYLCASSSPGWVAQETQYFGPGTRLLVL.